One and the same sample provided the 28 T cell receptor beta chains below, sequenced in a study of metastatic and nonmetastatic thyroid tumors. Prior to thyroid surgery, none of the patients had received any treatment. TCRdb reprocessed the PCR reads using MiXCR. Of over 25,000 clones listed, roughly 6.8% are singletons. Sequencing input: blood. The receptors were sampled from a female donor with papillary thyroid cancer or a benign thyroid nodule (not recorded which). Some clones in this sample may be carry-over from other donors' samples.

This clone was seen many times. CDR3 DNA: TGTGCCAGCAGTTCCCGACTCCCACAATCCGGTGAGCAGTTCTTC. Amino acid sequence: CASSSRLPQSGEQFF. The genes are TRBV6-2 or TRBV6-3 and TRBJ2-1; D call uncertain. CDR3 length: 15 residues. V lost 4 bases and J 9 bases, leaving 19 bases between the germline ends. CDR1 and CDR2 from the germline V gene are MNHEY and SVGEGT.

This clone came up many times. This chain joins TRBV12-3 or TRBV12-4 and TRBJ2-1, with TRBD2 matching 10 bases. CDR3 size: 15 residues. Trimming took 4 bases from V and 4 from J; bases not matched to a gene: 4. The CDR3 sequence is CASSYLAGVYNEQFF. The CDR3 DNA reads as TGTGCCAGCAGTTACCTAGCGGGAGTGTACAATGAGCAGTTCTTC.

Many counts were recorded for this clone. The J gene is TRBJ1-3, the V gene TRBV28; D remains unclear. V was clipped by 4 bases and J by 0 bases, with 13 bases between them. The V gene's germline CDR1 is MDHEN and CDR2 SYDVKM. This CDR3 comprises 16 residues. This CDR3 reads CASSSLGESSGNTIYF. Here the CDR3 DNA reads TGTGCCAGCAGTTCCCTTGGGGAGAGCTCTGGAAACACCATATATTTT.

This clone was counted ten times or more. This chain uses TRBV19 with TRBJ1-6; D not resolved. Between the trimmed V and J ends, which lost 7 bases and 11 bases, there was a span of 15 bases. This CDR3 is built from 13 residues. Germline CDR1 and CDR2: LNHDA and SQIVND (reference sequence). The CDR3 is CASNADERAPLHF. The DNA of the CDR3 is TGTGCCAGTAATGCGGACGAAAGGGCACCCCTCCACTTT.

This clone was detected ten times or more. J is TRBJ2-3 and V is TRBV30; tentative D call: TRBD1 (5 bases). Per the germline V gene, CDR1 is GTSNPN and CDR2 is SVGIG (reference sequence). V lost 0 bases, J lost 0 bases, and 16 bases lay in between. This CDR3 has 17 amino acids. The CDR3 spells CAWSVLGPRYSTDTQYF. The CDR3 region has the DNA TGTGCCTGGAGTGTTTTGGGGCCGCGGTATAGCACAGATACGCAGTATTTT.

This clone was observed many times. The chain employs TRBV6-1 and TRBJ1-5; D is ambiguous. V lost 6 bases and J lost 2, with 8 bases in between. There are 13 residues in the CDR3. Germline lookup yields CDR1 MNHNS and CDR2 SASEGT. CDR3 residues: CASRAWGNQPQHF. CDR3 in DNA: TGTGCCAGCAGGGCCTGGGGCAATCAGCCCCAGCATTTT.

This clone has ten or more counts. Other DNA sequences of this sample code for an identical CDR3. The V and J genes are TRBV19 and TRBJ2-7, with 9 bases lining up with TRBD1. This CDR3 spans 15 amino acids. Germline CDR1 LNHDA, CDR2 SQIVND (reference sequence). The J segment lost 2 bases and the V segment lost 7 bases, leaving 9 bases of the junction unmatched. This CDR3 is CASTPSGTGTYEQYF. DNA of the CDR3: TGTGCCAGTACCCCAAGTGGGACAGGGACCTACGAGCAGTACTTC.

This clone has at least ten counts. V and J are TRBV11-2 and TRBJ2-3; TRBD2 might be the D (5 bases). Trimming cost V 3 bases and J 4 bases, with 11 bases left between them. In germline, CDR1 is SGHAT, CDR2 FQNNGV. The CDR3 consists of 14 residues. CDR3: CASSLDFMADTQYF. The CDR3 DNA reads TGTGCCAGCAGCTTGGACTTCATGGCAGATACGCAGTATTTT.

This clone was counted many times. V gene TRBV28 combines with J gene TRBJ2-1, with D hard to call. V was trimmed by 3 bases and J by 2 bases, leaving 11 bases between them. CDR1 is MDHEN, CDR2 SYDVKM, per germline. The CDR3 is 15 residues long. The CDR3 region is CASSFQLSTYNEQFF. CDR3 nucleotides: TGTGCCAGCAGTTTTCAGCTTTCAACCTACAATGAGCAGTTCTTC.

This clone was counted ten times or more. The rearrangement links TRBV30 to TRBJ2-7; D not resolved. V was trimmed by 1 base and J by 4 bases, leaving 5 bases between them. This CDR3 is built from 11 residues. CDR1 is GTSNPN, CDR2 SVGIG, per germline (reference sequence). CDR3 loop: CAWSGAYEQYF. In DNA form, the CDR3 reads TGTGCCTGGAGTGGTGCGTACGAGCAGTACTTC.

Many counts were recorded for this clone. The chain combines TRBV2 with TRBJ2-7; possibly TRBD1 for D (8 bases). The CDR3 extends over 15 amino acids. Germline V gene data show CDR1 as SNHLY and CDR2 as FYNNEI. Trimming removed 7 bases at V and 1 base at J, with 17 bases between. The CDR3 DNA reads TGTGCCAGCACGGCGAGCGGGACAGGTTCCTACGAGCAGTACTTC. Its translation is CASTASGTGSYEQYF. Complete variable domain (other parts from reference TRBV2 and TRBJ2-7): EPEVTQTPSHQVTQMGQEVILRCVPISNHLYFYWYRQILGQKVEFLVSFYNNEISEKSEIFDDQFSVERPDGSNFTLKIRSTKLEDSAMYFCASTASGTGSYEQYFGPGTRLTVT.

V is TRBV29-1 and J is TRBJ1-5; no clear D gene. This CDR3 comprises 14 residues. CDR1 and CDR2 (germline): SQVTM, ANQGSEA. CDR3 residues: CNADREYDNQPQHF. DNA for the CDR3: TGCAACGCTGACCGGGAATACGACAATCAGCCCCAGCATTTT.

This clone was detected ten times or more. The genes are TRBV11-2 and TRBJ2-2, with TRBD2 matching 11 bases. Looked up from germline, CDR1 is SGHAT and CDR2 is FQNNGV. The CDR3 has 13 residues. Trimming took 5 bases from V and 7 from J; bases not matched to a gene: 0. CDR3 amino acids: CASSLAGGGELFF. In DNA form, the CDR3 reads TGTGCCAGCAGCCTAGCGGGGGGCGGGGAGCTGTTTTTT.

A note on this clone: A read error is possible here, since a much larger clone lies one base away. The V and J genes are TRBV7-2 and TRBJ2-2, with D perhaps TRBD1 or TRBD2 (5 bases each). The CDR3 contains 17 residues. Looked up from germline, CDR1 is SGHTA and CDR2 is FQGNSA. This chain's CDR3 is CANSLALGTANTGELFF. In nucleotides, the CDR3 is TGTGCCAACAGCTTAGCGCTGGGGACGGCGAACACCGGGGAGCTGTTTTTT.

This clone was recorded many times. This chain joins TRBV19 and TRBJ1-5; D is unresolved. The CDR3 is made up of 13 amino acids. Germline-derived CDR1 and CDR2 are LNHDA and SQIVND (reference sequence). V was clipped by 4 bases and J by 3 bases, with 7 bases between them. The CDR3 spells CASSNEANQPQHF. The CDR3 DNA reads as TGTGCCAGTAGTAACGAGGCCAATCAGCCCCAGCATTTT.

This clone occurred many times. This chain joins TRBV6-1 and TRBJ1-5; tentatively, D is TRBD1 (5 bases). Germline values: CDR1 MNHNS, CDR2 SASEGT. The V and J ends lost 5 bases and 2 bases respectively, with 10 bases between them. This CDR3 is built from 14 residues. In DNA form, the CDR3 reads TGTGCCAGCAGTTTGGCGGGGGGCAATCAGCCCCAGCATTTT. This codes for CASSLAGGNQPQHF.

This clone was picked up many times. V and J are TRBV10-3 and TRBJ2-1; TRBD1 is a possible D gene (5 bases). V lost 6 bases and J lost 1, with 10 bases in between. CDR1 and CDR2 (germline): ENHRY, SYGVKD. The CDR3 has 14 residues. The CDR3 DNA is TGTGCCATCAGAGGCCAGGGTTCCTACAATGAGCAGTTCTTC. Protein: CAIRGQGSYNEQFF.

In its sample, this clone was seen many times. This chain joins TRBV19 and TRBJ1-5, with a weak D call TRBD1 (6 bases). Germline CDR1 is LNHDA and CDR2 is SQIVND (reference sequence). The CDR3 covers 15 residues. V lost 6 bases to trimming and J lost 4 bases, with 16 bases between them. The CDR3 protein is CASSYKGGFNQPQHF. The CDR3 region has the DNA TGTGCCAGTAGCTATAAGGGGGGGTTTAATCAGCCCCAGCATTTT.

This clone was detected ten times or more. CDR3 coding DNA: TGTGCCAGCAGGGAGAACATCGAGCAGTTCTTC. Its translation is CASRENIEQFF. The V and J genes are TRBV6-1 and TRBJ2-1; the D is unclear. The CDR3 is 11 amino acids. V was cut by 6 bases and J by 10 bases, with 10 bases left in between. Germline loops: CDR1 MNHNS, CDR2 SASEGT.

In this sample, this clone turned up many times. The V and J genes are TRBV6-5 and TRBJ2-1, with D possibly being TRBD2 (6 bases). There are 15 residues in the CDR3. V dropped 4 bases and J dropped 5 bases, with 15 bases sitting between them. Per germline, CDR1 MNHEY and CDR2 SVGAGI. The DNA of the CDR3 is TGTGCCAGCAGTTCCTTGACTAGGGTCGACAATGAGCAGTTCTTC. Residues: CASSSLTRVDNEQFF.

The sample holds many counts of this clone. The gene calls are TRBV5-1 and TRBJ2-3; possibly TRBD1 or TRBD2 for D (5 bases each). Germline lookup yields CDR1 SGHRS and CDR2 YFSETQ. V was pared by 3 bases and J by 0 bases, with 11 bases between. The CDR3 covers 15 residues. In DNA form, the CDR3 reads TGCGCCAGCAGCTGGGGGATTTTTAGCACAGATACGCAGTATTTT. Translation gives CASSWGIFSTDTQYF.

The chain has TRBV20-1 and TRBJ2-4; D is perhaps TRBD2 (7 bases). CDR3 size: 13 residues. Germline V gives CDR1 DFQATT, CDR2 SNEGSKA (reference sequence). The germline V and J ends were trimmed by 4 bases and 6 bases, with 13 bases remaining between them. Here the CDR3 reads CSAKGGLGNIQYF. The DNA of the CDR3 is TGCAGTGCTAAGGGGGGGCTGGGAAACATTCAGTACTTC.

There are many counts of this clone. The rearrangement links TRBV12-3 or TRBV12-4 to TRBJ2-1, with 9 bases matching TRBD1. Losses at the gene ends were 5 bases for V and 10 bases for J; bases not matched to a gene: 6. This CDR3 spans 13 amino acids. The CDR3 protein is CASSMGQGTEQFF. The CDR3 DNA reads TGTGCCAGCAGTATGGGACAGGGAACGGAGCAGTTCTTC.

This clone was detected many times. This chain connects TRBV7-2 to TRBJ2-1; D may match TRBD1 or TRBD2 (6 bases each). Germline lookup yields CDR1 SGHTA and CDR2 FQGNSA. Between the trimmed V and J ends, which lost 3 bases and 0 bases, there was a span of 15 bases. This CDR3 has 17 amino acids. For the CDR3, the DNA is TGTGCCAGCAGCTTGGGGGGCAAACTGTACTCCTACAATGAGCAGTTCTTC. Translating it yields CASSLGGKLYSYNEQFF.

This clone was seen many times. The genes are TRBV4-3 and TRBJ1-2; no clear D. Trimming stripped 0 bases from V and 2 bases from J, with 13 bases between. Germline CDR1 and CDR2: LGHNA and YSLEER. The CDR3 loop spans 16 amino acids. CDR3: CASSQDIPIFNYGYTF. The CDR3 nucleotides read TGCGCCAGCAGCCAAGATATACCAATTTTCAACTATGGCTACACCTTC.

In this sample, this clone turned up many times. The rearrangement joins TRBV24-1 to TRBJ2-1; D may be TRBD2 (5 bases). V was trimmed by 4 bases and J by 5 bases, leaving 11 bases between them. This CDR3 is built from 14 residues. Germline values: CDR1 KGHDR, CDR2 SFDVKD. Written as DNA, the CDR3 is TGTGCCACCAGTGAGTGGTCCGGGGACAATGAGCAGTTCTTC. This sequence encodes CATSEWSGDNEQFF.

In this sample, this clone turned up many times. CDR3 DNA sequence: TGTGCCAGCTCAAAAACAGGGTATAGCAATCAGCCCCAGCATTTT. Amino acid sequence: CASSKTGYSNQPQHF. The rearrangement joins TRBV18 to TRBJ1-5; the D gene is possibly TRBD1 (6 bases). The germline gives CDR1 KGHSH, CDR2 LQKENI. Between the trimmed V and J ends, which lost 5 bases and 0 bases, there was a span of 11 bases. This CDR3 has 15 amino acids.

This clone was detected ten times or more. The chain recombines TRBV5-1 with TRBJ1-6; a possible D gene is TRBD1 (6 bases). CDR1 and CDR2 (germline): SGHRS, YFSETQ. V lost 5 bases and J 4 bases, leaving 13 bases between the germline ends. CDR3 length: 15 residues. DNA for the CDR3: TGCGCCAGCAGTACGGGGCAGGGGTATAATTCACCCCTCCACTTT. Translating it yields CASSTGQGYNSPLHF.